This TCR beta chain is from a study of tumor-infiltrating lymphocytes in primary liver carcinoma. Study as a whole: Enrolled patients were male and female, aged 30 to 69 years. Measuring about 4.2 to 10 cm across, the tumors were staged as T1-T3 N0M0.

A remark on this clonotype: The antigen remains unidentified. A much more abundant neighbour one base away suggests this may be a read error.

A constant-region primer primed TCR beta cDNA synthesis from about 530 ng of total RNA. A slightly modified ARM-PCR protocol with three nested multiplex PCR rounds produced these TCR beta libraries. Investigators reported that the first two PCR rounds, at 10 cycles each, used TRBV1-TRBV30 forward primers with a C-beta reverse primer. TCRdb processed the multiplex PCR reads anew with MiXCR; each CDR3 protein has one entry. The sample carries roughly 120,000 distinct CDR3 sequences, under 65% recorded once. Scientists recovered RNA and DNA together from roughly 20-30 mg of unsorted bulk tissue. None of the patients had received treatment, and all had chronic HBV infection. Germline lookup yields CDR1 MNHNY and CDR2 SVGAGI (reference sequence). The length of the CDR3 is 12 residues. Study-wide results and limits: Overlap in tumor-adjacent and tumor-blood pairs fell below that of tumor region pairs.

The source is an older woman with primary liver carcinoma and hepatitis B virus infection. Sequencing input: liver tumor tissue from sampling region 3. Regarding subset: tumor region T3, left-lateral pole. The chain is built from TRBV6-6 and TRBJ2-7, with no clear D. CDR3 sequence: CVSSYSPAEQYF. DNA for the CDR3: TGTGTCAGCAGTTACTCCCCAGCCGAGCAGTACTTC.